Detailed here is one T cell receptor beta chain. Its specificity is not known. TCRdb's copy holds only in-frame clones and misses some; the assay was immunoSEQ multiplex PCR. The table lists 80,000 to 95,000 clones, approximately 87% of them singletons. This specimen belongs to a study of T cell responses to AZD1222 COVID-19 vaccine. Study findings and constraints: Close to half of all spike-specific TCRs reportedly target regions of the variants that are unmutated. Spike-specific TCR breadth and depth grew following two AZD1222 doses.

The CDR3 length is 13 residues. Germline values: CDR1 SGHVS, CDR2 FQNEAQ. Trimming shortened V by 3 bases and J by 7 bases, and 9 bases separated the two germline ends. Here the sequenced sample was peripheral blood, taken on day 0 of MenACWY control vaccination. The chain joins TRBV7-8 to TRBJ1-4; no firm D call. This clonotype was sampled from an adult in good health. CDR3 in amino acids: CASSLGYPEKLFF. The CDR3 DNA follows: TGTGCCAGCAGCTTGGGTTACCCTGAAAAACTGTTTTTT.